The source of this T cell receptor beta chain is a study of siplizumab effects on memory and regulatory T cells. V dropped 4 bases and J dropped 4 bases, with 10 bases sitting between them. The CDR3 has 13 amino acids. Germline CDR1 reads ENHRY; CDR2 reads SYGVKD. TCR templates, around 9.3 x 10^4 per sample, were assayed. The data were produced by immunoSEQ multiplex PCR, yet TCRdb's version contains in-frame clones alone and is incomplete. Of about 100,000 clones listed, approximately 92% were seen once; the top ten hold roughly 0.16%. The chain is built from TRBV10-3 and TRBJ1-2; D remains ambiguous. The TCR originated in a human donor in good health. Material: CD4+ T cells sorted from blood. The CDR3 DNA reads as TGTGCCATCAGTGGAAGGCAAGCCTATGGCTACACCTTC. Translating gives CAISGRQAYGYTF.